A single sample gave rise to the 23 T cell receptor beta chains below, sequenced in a study of cytomegalovirus exposure and HLA in healthy donors. Generated by immunoSEQ multiplex PCR, the TCRdb table keeps only in-frame clones and is missing some. The sample has 150,000 to 250,000 clones; about 81% are singletons. The sequencing input was PBMCs. The source is a woman between 25 and 40 years old in good health and CMV-seronegative.

This CDR3 reads CASSLDGFRELFF. CDR3 DNA: TGTGCCAGCAGCTTAGACGGTTTCCGGGAGCTGTTTTTT. The V gene is TRBV7-7, the J gene TRBJ2-2; D remains ambiguous. Trimming left V 1 base short and J 9 bases short, with 9 bases between. The V gene's germline CDR1 is SSHAT and CDR2 FNYEAQ (reference sequence). The CDR3 has 13 amino acids.

The chain recombines TRBV6-5 with TRBJ1-6; 7 positions match TRBD1. V gave up 6 bases and J gave up 10 bases; unmatched junction bases: 12. Per germline, CDR1 MNHEY and CDR2 SVGAGI. The CDR3 is 15 residues long. DNA for the CDR3: TGTGCCAGCAGCCGCGGACAGGCCTTAGGGTCACCCCTCCACTTT. It codes for CASSRGQALGSPLHF.

The rearrangement joins TRBV5-1 to TRBJ2-7, with a tentative D call TRBD1 (6 bases). This CDR3 has 16 amino acids. The V gene lost 0 bases and the J gene lost 5 bases, with 18 bases spanning the gap. CDR1 and CDR2 from the germline V gene are SGHRS and YFSETQ. The CDR3 loop is CASSLGQVVAVDEQYF. The CDR3 DNA reads TGCGCCAGCAGCTTGGGACAGGTTGTTGCAGTGGACGAGCAGTACTTC.

This rearrangement joins TRBV19 to TRBJ2-6, with D possibly being TRBD2 (10 bases). Trimming left V 6 bases short and J 0 bases short, with 27 bases between. Per the germline V gene, CDR1 is LNHDA and CDR2 is SQIVND (reference sequence). The CDR3 runs 21 residues. DNA of the CDR3: TGTGCCAGTAGGTCCGGGACAGGGAGACTAGCGGGTTACTCTGGGGCCAACGTCCTGACTTTC. Amino acids: CASRSGTGRLAGYSGANVLTF. Full variable domain (rest looked up from reference TRBV19 and TRBJ2-6): DGGITQSPKYLFRKEGQNVTLSCEQNLNHDAMYWYRQDPGQGLRLIYYSQIVNDFQKGDIAEGYSVSREKKESFPLTVTSAQKNPTAFYLCASRSGTGRLAGYSGANVLTFGAGSRLTVL.

The rearrangement uses TRBV11-2 and TRBJ1-2; D possibly corresponds to TRBD1 (5 bases). Trimming took off 5 bases at V and 3 bases at J, with 10 bases between the two ends. The CDR3 covers 13 residues. Germline lookup yields CDR1 SGHAT and CDR2 FQNNGV. Here the CDR3 DNA reads TGTGCCAGCAGCCGTACCAGGGACTATGGCTACACCTTC. Residues: CASSRTRDYGYTF.

The rearrangement uses TRBV5-1 and TRBJ1-4; D is possibly TRBD1 (6 bases). Germline V gene lookup returns CDR1 SGHRS and CDR2 YFSETQ. The germline V and J ends were trimmed by 7 bases and 0 bases, with 19 bases remaining between them. This CDR3 is 17 amino acids long. CDR3 sequence reads: CASSLGGHSTTNEKLFF. DNA for the CDR3: TGCGCCAGCTCTCTCGGGGGGCACTCAACAACTAATGAAAAACTGTTTTTT. Complete variable domain (other parts from reference TRBV5-1 and TRBJ1-4): KAGVTQTPRYLIKTRGQQVTLSCSPISGHRSVSWYQQTPGQGLQFLFEYFSETQRNKGNFPGRFSGRQFSNSRSEMNVSTLELGDSALYLCASSLGGHSTTNEKLFFGSGTQLSVL.

The chain combines TRBV4-2 with TRBJ2-5; TRBD2 aligns across 7 bases. Germline CDR1 reads LGHNA; CDR2 reads YNFKEQ. V shed 0 bases and J 5 bases; nucleotides not matched to a gene: 9. This CDR3 has 16 amino acids. The CDR3 protein is CASSQDQGGRQETQYF. The CDR3, as DNA: TGTGCCAGCAGCCAAGATCAGGGAGGGCGGCAGGAGACCCAGTACTTC.

The chain combines TRBV30 with TRBJ2-7; TRBD2 agrees at 12 bases. CDR3 length: 13 amino acids. The V segment lost 3 bases and the J segment 4 bases; nucleotides outside the gene matches: 1. Germline V gene sequence: CDR1 GTSNPN, CDR2 SVGIG (reference sequence). The CDR3 nucleotides are TGTGCCTGGAGGACTAGCGGGGGTTACGAGCAGTACTTC. Protein product: CAWRTSGGYEQYF.

This clone has just one count. The V and J genes are TRBV27 and TRBJ1-1; possibly TRBD1 for D (6 bases). The CDR3 is made up of 15 amino acids. Trimming removed 5 bases at V and 4 bases at J, with 17 bases between. Germline loops: CDR1 MNHEY, CDR2 SMNVEV (reference sequence). CDR3 in amino acids: CASSTPQGTGTEAFF. CDR3 nucleotides: TGTGCCAGCAGTACCCCACAGGGAACGGGCACTGAAGCTTTCTTT.

This rearrangement joins TRBV29-1 to TRBJ2-6; TRBD1 agrees at 8 bases. J lost 0 bases, V lost 0 bases, and 10 bases had no gene match. Germline-derived CDR1 and CDR2 are SQVTM and ANQGSEA. The CDR3 is 19 residues long. The CDR3 DNA is TGCAGCGTTGAAGATTACCCAGGGGGCCCTCTCTCTGGGGCCAACGTCCTGACTTTC. It yields the protein CSVEDYPGGPLSGANVLTF.

The chain employs TRBV6-5 and TRBJ2-7; maybe TRBD2 (6 bases). Deletions cut 7 bases from V and 0 bases from J, with 13 bases between. The germline V gene has CDR1 MNHEY and CDR2 SVGAGI. CDR3 length equals 14 residues. CDR3 nucleotides: TGTGCCAGCAATAGGGACTCGAGCTCCTACGAGCAGTACTTC. This encodes CASNRDSSSYEQYF.

The chain has TRBV5-6 and TRBJ2-5, with 8 nucleotides matching TRBD2. The CDR3 covers 15 residues. J lost 4 bases, V lost 6 bases, and 11 bases had no gene match. From germline, CDR1 is SGHDT and CDR2 YYEEEE. DNA of the CDR3: TGTGCCAGCACCTTCGGCGGGAGGAGGGGAGAGACCCAGTACTTC. It is translated as CASTFGGRRGETQYF.

The gene calls are TRBV27 and TRBJ2-7; maybe TRBD2 (6 bases). CDR1 and CDR2 (germline): MNHEY, SMNVEV (reference sequence). This CDR3 is 16 amino acids long. Trimming stripped 6 bases from V and 5 bases from J, with 23 bases between. CDR3 protein: CASSLGSRGLRDEQYF. The CDR3 bases are TGTGCCAGCAGCCTCGGGAGTAGGGGCCTAAGGGACGAGCAGTACTTC.

In its sample, this clone was seen a few times. The rearrangement links TRBV2 to TRBJ1-5, with D perhaps TRBD1 (5 bases). This CDR3 has 13 amino acids. The V end was cut by 4 bases, the J end by 6 bases, with 10 bases between. Germline CDR1 and CDR2: SNHLY and FYNNEI. CDR3 in DNA: TGTGCCAGCAGTGGGGGGAGGGCTCAGCCCCAGCATTTT. Amino acids: CASSGGRAQPQHF.

This clone was detected only once. Being one base from a much bigger clone, this may be a read error. This sample includes further DNA sequences coding for the same CDR3. The rearrangement uses TRBV28 and TRBJ1-5; D uncertain. Between the trimmed V and J ends, which lost 3 bases and 4 bases, there was a span of 4 bases. Germline V gives CDR1 MDHEN, CDR2 SYDVKM. The CDR3 runs to 12 residues. This CDR3 reads CASSLRNQPQHF. The CDR3 DNA sequence: TGTGCCAGCAGTTTGCGGAATCAGCCCCAGCATTTT.

J is TRBJ1-2 and V is TRBV27, with 9 positions matching TRBD1. V lost 4 bases to trimming and J lost 5 bases; unmatched junction nucleotides: 5. Germline V gene sequence: CDR1 MNHEY, CDR2 SMNVEV (reference sequence). This CDR3 spans 14 amino acids. The CDR3 region has the DNA TGTGCCAGCAGTTGGGGACAGGGAAGGTATGGCTACACCTTC. It translates to CASSWGQGRYGYTF.

This clone was picked up one time. The V call is TRBV6-1, the J call TRBJ2-3; tentatively, D is TRBD2 (5 bases). CDR1 is MNHNS and CDR2 is SASEGT in the germline V gene. Trimming removed 6 bases from V and 6 bases from J, with 10 bases in between. This CDR3 region has 12 residues. The chain's CDR3 is CASSPRRDTQYF. The CDR3 nucleotides are TGTGCCAGCAGCCCCAGGAGGGATACGCAGTATTTT.

The rearrangement joins TRBV5-1 to TRBJ2-3; TRBD2 aligns across 7 bases. Trimming removed 0 bases from V and 1 base from J; junction bases left unmatched: 2. Looked up from germline, CDR1 is SGHRS and CDR2 is YFSETQ. The CDR3 totals 15 residues. CDR3 region: CASSLGGGGTDTQYF. In nucleotides, the CDR3 is TGCGCCAGCAGCTTGGGCGGGGGAGGCACAGATACGCAGTATTTT.

This chain uses TRBV18 with TRBJ2-5; tentatively, D is TRBD2 (5 bases). V dropped 3 bases and J dropped 4 bases, with 9 bases sitting between them. The length of the CDR3 is 13 residues. Germline V gene data show CDR1 as KGHSH and CDR2 as LQKENI. CDR3 DNA sequence: TGTGCCAGCTCACCGGTTGGAGGAGAGACCCAGTACTTC. Protein sequence: CASSPVGGETQYF.

The chain couples TRBV27 to TRBJ1-4; 10 bases are a match to TRBD1. This CDR3 spans 15 amino acids. Trimming cost V 5 bases and J 4 bases; bases outside gene matches: 4. The germline gives CDR1 MNHEY, CDR2 SMNVEV (reference sequence). The CDR3 DNA is TGTGCCAGCAGTCGACAGGGGGCGGGTAATGAAAAACTGTTTTTT. Translating gives CASSRQGAGNEKLFF.

CDR3 protein: CSVRQSNTGELFF. The CDR3 coding sequence is TGCAGCGTCCGACAGTCGAACACCGGGGAGCTGTTTTTT. The V and J genes are TRBV29-1 and TRBJ2-2, with D maybe TRBD1 (5 bases). Trimming removed 6 bases at V and 0 bases at J, with 8 bases between. CDR1 and CDR2 (germline): SQVTM, ANQGSEA. The CDR3 totals 13 residues.

This clone was picked up one time. V is TRBV5-4 and J is TRBJ2-7; 8 bases are a match to TRBD1. CDR1 is SGHNT and CDR2 is YYREEE in the germline V gene (reference sequence). The CDR3 totals 15 residues. V lost 5 bases to trimming and J lost 6 bases; unmatched junction nucleotides: 13. The CDR3 DNA follows: TGTGCCAGCAGTCGGGCGGTCCAGGGGGCGGGCGAGCAGTACTTC. It yields the protein CASSRAVQGAGEQYF. Looking up the rest from reference TRBV5-4 and TRBJ2-7 gives the full variable domain: ETGVTQSPTHLIKTRGQQVTLRCSSQSGHNTVSWYQQALGQGPQFIFQYYREEENGRGNFPPRFSGLQFPNYSSELNVNALELDDSALYLCASSRAVQGAGEQYFGPGTRLTVT.

This chain joins TRBV29-1 and TRBJ2-3; TRBD2 matches at 9 bases. Germline assignment: CDR1 SQVTM and CDR2 ANQGSEA. V shed 8 bases and J 5 bases; nucleotides not matched to a gene: 11. The CDR3 is 14 residues long. The CDR3 DNA sequence: TGCAGCCTCGGGGTAGCGGGAGCGAGAGATACGCAGTATTTT. Protein: CSLGVAGARDTQYF.